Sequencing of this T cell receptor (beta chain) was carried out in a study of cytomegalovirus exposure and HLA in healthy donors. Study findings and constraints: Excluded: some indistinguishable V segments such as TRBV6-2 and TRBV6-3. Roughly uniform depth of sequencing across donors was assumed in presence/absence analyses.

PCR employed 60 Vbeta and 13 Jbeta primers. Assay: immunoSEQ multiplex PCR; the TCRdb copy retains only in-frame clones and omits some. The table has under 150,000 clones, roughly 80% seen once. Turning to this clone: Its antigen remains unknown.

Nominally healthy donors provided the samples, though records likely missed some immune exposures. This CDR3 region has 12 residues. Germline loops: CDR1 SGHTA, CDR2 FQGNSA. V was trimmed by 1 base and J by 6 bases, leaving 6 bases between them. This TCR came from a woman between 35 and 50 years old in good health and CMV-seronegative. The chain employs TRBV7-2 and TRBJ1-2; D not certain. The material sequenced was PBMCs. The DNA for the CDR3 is TGTGCCAGCAGCTTAGTATATGATGGCTACACCTTC. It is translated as CASSLVYDGYTF. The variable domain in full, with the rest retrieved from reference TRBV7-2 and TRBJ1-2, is GAGVSQSPSNKVTEKGKDVELRCDPISGHTALYWYRQSLGQGLEFLIYFQGNSAPDKSGLPSDRFSAERTGGSVSTLTIQRTQQEDSAVYLCASSLVYDGYTFGSGTRLTVV.